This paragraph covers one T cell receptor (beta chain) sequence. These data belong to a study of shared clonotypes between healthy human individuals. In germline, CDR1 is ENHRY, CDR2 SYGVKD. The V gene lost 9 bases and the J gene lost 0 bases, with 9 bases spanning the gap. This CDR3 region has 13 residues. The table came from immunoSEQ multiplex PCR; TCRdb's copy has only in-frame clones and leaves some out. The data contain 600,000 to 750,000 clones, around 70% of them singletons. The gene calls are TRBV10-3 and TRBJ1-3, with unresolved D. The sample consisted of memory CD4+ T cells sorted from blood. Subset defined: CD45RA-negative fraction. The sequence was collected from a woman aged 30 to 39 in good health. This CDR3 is CAIGPASGNTIYF. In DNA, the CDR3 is TGTGCCATAGGACCGGCCTCTGGAAACACCATATATTTT.